Listed below are T cell receptor beta chains from one sample, sequenced in a study of tumor-infiltrating lymphocytes in primary liver carcinoma. MiXCR, applied by TCRdb to the multiplex PCR reads, yields one record per CDR3 protein. Of some 200,000 distinct CDR3 sequences listed, about 61% are singletons. Sequencing used peripheral blood. The receptors here all came from a woman aged 60-70 years with primary liver carcinoma and hepatitis B virus infection. Each CDR3 is given without its conserved first and last residue.

J gene: TRBJ1-1
V gene: TRBV5-1
CDR3 protein: ASSLAFGPANTEAF

J gene: TRBJ1-6
V gene: TRBV20-1
CDR3 protein: SAREGQPHNSPLH

J gene: TRBJ2-7
V gene: TRBV6-5
CDR3 protein: DSRRGGPYEQY

J gene: TRBJ2-7
V gene: TRBV5-8
CDR3 protein: ASSLVLAGSFEQY

J gene: TRBJ2-1
V gene: TRBV5-1
CDR3 protein: ASRARQGVDEQF

J gene: TRBJ2-6
V gene: TRBV4-1
CDR3 protein: ASSQARGGSAGANVLT

J gene: TRBJ2-7
V gene: TRBV10-3
CDR3 protein: AIGRKGYEQY

J gene: TRBJ2-6
V gene: TRBV6-5
CDR3 protein: ASSTEGTRSGANVLT

J gene: TRBJ1-5
V gene: TRBV11-2
CDR3 protein: ASGLEWNQPQH

J gene: TRBJ2-2
V gene: TRBV4-2
CDR3 protein: ASSQESGSNTGELF

J gene: TRBJ2-2
V gene: TRBV11-2
CDR3 protein: ASSPPRRTGDAGELF

J gene: TRBJ2-1
V gene: TRBV5-4
CDR3 protein: ASSFSGGPEQF

J gene: TRBJ2-5
V gene: TRBV4-2
CDR3 protein: ASSQVGQGIETQY

J gene: TRBJ2-1
V gene: TRBV5-6
CDR3 protein: ASSFGGTSGRTYVYNEQF